The rows below give T cell receptor beta chains drawn from one sample of a study of radiotherapy plus CTLA-4 blockade in lung cancer. Libraries were prepared by immunoSEQ multiplex PCR; TCRdb keeps only in-frame clonotypes and omits some of them. This sample has 95,000 to 150,000 clones, with just under 90% found just once. The sequencing used peripheral blood, collected from a patient treated with radiotherapy plus ipilimumab. The receptors originated from a human donor with non-small cell lung cancer that progressed on radiotherapy plus ipilimumab. Both conserved end residues are part of each CDR3. A D gene is named only where the DNA matches it firmly. Expanded clones get a size class; other rows say once, few or many, or leave the size out.

j_call	v_call	clone_size	d_call	cdr3_nt	cdr3_aa
TRBJ1-1	TRBV20-1	once	.	TGCAGTGCTATCAGGGACACTGAAGCTTTCTTT	CSAIRDTEAFF
TRBJ1-1	TRBV18	.	.	TGTGCCAGCTCTTCGGCGGGCGGAACTGAAGCTTTCTTT	CASSSAGGTEAFF
TRBJ1-1	TRBV2	.	.	TGTGCCAGCAGATTGATTCAATTGAACACTGAAGCTTTCTTT	CASRLIQLNTEAFF
TRBJ2-1	TRBV27	.	.	TGTGCCAGCAGTACATCGACGGGAGTACCACACAATGAGCAGTTCTTC	CASSTSTGVPHNEQFF
TRBJ2-1	TRBV10-1	.	TRBD1	TGCGCCAGCAGCGAGGACAGGGGGCTCAGTGAGCAGTTCTTC	CASSEDRGLSEQFF
TRBJ1-2	TRBV30	.	.	TGTGCCTGGAGAGGTATTGGCTACACCTTC	CAWRGIGYTF
TRBJ1-5	TRBV6-1	.	.	TGTGCCAGCAGTGACGGACTGATGAATCAGCCCCAGCATTTT	CASSDGLMNQPQHF
TRBJ1-2	TRBV5-6	.	TRBD1	TGTGCCAGCAGCCGACAGGGAATTAACGGCTACACCTTC	CASSRQGINGYTF
TRBJ2-1	TRBV10-3	.	TRBD1	TGTGCCATCAGTATGGGGACAGGGCCGAATGAGCAGTTCTTC	CAISMGTGPNEQFF
TRBJ1-1	TRBV4-1	.	TRBD1	TGCGCCAGCAGCCAAGAGGTGACAGGGGAAACTGAAGCTTTCTTT	CASSQEVTGETEAFF
TRBJ1-5	TRBV6-5	.	.	TGTGCCACCCGTGTCAGGGTGGATCAGCCCCAGCATTTT	CATRVRVDQPQHF
TRBJ2-1	TRBV29-1	.	.	TGCAGCGCCCTAGACACTAGCTATGAGCAGTTCTTC	CSALDTSYEQFF
TRBJ2-7	TRBV5-1	.	TRBD2	TGCGCCAGCAGTCTTAGCGGGGGGAGGGCCTACGAGCAGTACTTC	CASSLSGGRAYEQYF
TRBJ2-1	TRBV29-1	.	.	TGCAGCGCCTCCCCCCCTAGCGCGAAGGGCTACAATGAGCAGTTCTTC	CSASPPSAKGYNEQFF
TRBJ2-2	TRBV30	.	TRBD2	TGTGCCTGGAGTGATAGCGGGCACACCGGGGAGCTGTTTTTT	CAWSDSGHTGELFF
TRBJ2-7	TRBV2	.	.	TGTGCCAGCAAAGGATACAGGTCGCAGACCTACGAGCAGTACTTC	CASKGYRSQTYEQYF
TRBJ1-5	TRBV2	.	.	TGTGCCAGCAGTGAACTGGGTCCTAGCAATCAGCCCCAGCATTTT	CASSELGPSNQPQHF
TRBJ2-3	TRBV9	.	.	TGTGCCAGCAGCGTAGGAACCACGCGTAGCACAGATACGCAGTATTTT	CASSVGTTRSTDTQYF
TRBJ1-1	TRBV19	once	.	TGTGCCAGTAGTATCGGGGGTCCGAACACTGAAGCTTTCTTT	CASSIGGPNTEAFF
TRBJ2-1	TRBV19	.	.	TGTGCCAGTAGTATTGGGGGGGCCGATAGCAATGAGCAGTTCTTC	CASSIGGADSNEQFF
TRBJ1-3	TRBV10-3	.	.	TGTGCCATCACCAAATCGTACAGGGCTTACTTCTCTGGAAACACCATATATTTT	CAITKSYRAYFSGNTIYF
TRBJ2-5	TRBV7-9	.	TRBD2	TGTGCCAGCAGCAACGGGAGGGCCTTCCGGGAGACCCAGTACTTC	CASSNGRAFRETQYF
TRBJ2-1	TRBV9	.	TRBD2	TGTGCCAGCAGCGTAGGAGGGAGGCCGGGGGGAAACAATGAGCAGTTCTTC	CASSVGGRPGGNNEQFF
TRBJ1-2	TRBV6-5	.	.	TGTGCCAGCGGCCGTCGGGAGGGGATCCACGGCTACACCTTC	CASGRREGIHGYTF
TRBJ1-3	TRBV2	once	.	TGTGCCAGCAGTGATATCAGGGTTGGAAACACCATATATTTT	CASSDIRVGNTIYF
TRBJ1-1	TRBV19	.	.	TGTGCCAGTAGTATGGGCAGGGAAGCTTTCTTT	CASSMGREAFF
TRBJ2-7	TRBV6-5	.	TRBD1	TGTGCCAGCAGATCCGGGACAGGGATTTACGAGCAGTACTTC	CASRSGTGIYEQYF
TRBJ2-1	TRBV9	.	.	TGTGCCAGTTCGGGACCCCCAAGTGAGCAGTTCTTC	CASSGPPSEQFF
TRBJ2-2	TRBV7-2	.	TRBD1	TGTGCCAGTACAACAGGGGGCTATGGGGAGCTGTTTTTT	CASTTGGYGELFF
TRBJ1-1	TRBV29-1	once	TRBD1	TGCAGCGTGTGGCATTGGGACAGGGACGCTTTCTTT	CSVWHWDRDAFF